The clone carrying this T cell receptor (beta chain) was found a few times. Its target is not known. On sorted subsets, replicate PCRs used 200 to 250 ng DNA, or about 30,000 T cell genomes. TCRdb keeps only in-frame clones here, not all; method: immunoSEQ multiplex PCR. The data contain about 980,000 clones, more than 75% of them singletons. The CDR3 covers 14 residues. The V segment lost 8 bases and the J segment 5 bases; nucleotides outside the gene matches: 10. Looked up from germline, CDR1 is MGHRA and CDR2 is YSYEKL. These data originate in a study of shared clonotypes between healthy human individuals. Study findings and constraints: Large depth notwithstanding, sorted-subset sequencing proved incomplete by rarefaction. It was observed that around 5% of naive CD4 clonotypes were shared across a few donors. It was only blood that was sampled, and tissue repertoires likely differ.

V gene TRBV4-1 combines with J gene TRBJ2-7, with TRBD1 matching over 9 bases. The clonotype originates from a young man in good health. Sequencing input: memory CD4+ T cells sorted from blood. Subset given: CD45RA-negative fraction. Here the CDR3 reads CASARNGQGNEQYF. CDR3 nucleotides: TGCGCCAGCGCCCGGAACGGACAGGGGAACGAGCAGTACTTC.